The entry below gives a single TCR beta chain sequence along with its context. Selection required adequate fresh-frozen tumor tissue plus more than two years' survival data. Assay: immunoSEQ multiplex PCR; the TCRdb copy retains only in-frame clones and omits some. Of 25,000 to 35,000 clones in the sample, 90% to 95% were seen once. This sample was taken from a study of glioma-infiltrating T cells after dendritic cell vaccination. This CDR3 spans 14 amino acids. Germline assignment: CDR1 GTSNPN and CDR2 SVGIG (reference sequence). V lost 4 bases to trimming and J lost 9 bases; unmatched junction nucleotides: 14.

The TCR sequence derives from a human donor with glioblastoma. Specimen: blood, collected before dendritic cell vaccination. The rearrangement joins TRBV30 to TRBJ1-1; 7 bases map to TRBD1. For the CDR3, the DNA is TGTGCCTGGATACAAGGGTACGGGACAGCGAAAGCTTTCTTT. Encoded protein: CAWIQGYGTAKAFF.